What follows are 25 T cell receptor beta chains derived from one specimen sequenced in a study of blood T cells in healthy people across ages. Sample-barcoded 5' priming and a J-beta primer mix drove a second PCR of 7 to 11 cycles. MiXCR, run by TCRdb on the 5' RACE reads, gives a single entry per CDR3 protein. The sample has about 1.5 million distinct CDR3 sequences; less than 45% are singletons. Sequencing was done on a sample of blood. The receptor source for this set is a woman aged 18-29 years in good health.

This clonotype has just one count. This rearrangement joins TRBV3-1 to TRBJ1-1, with D unresolved. V was trimmed by 4 bases and J by 7 bases, leaving 13 bases between them. There are 13 residues in the CDR3. Looked up from germline, CDR1 is LGHDT and CDR2 is YNNKEL (reference sequence). CDR3 in DNA: TGTGCCAGCAGCCCTTGGACCGGTAATGAAGCTTTCTTT. Protein sequence: CASSPWTGNEAFF.

The chain is built from TRBV27 and TRBJ2-7; perhaps TRBD1 as D (5 bases). The CDR3 loop spans 15 amino acids. The germline V and J ends were trimmed by 2 bases and 4 bases, with 15 bases remaining between them. In germline, CDR1 is MNHEY, CDR2 SMNVEV (reference sequence). The CDR3 loop reads CASSLAGNFFYEQYF. CDR3 nucleotides: TGTGCCAGCAGTTTAGCAGGGAACTTCTTTTACGAGCAGTACTTC.

This chain links TRBV5-5 with TRBJ2-7; no clear D. V shed 1 base and J shed 2 bases, with 13 bases lying between them. Germline V lookup: CDR1 SGHKS, CDR2 YYEKEE (reference sequence). The CDR3 consists of 15 residues. CDR3 residues: CASSLSSGHAYEQYF. The CDR3 DNA sequence: TGTGCCAGCAGCTTGAGCTCCGGCCACGCCTACGAGCAGTACTTC.

The chain employs TRBV4-1 and TRBJ2-4; 7 bases map to TRBD1. The J call is doubtful: the DNA matches TRBJ2-7 better. Germline V gene data show CDR1 as MGHRA and CDR2 as YSYEKL. The CDR3 is 14 amino acids. CDR3 sequence reads: CASGDRRGNYEQYF. The CDR3 DNA reads TGCGCCAGCGGCGATCGCAGGGGGAACTACGAGCAGTACTTC.

There are a few counts of this clonotype. The chain is built from TRBV9 and TRBJ2-5; TRBD2 might be the D (6 bases). The germline V gene encodes CDR1 SGDLS and CDR2 YYNGEE. This CDR3 has 15 amino acids. V was clipped by 3 bases and J by 11 bases, with 23 bases between them. The CDR3 is CASSDPGTLSNEQYF. The CDR3, as DNA: TGTGCCAGCAGCGACCCCGGGACTCTAAGCAATGAGCAGTACTTC.

The table lists this clonotype with a few counts. The chain recombines TRBV9 with TRBJ2-3; D tentatively reads TRBD1 or TRBD2 (5 bases each). V shed 2 bases and J shed 0 bases, with 10 bases lying between them. Germline-derived CDR1 and CDR2 are SGDLS and YYNGEE. The CDR3 extends over 15 amino acids. CDR3 residues: CASSVRDGSTDTQYF. Here the CDR3 DNA reads TGTGCCAGCAGCGTCCGGGACGGAAGCACAGATACGCAGTATTTT. Based on the CDR3 plus reference TRBV9 and TRBJ2-3, the full variable domain is DSGVTQTPKHLITATGQRVTLRCSPRSGDLSVYWYQQSLDQGLQFLIQYYNGEERAKGNILERFSAQQFPDLHSELNLSSLELGDSALYFCASSVRDGSTDTQYFGPGTRLTVL.

CDR3 protein: CASSERRDRESNYGYTF. The CDR3, as DNA: TGTGCCAGCAGTGAACGTAGGGACAGGGAATCTAACTATGGCTACACCTTC. This chain joins TRBV2 and TRBJ1-2, with 9 bases identical to TRBD1. The junction had 7 bases not matched to a gene; V was cut back by 2 bases and J by 0 bases. Germline V gene sequence: CDR1 SNHLY, CDR2 FYNNEI. This CDR3 region has 17 residues.

The chain recombines TRBV9 with TRBJ2-6; 7 nucleotides line up with TRBD1. Per the germline V gene, CDR1 is SGDLS and CDR2 is YYNGEE. The CDR3 loop spans 17 amino acids. V was clipped by 1 base and J by 1 base; unmatched bases: 5. For the CDR3, the DNA is TGTGCCAGCAGCGTACACGCACAGGGGTCTGGGGCCAACGTCCTGACTTTC. Amino acid sequence: CASSVHAQGSGANVLTF.

This clonotype was counted only a few times. This chain connects TRBV7-9 to TRBJ2-7; no definite D call. The J call could be wrong; TRBJ2-5 is a better fit for the DNA end. The CDR3 runs to 14 residues. The germline V gene has CDR1 SEHNR and CDR2 FQNEAQ (reference sequence). The CDR3 DNA reads as TGTGCCAGCAGCCAAGCCCAGGTCCTCGGGACCCAGTACTTC. This gives the protein CASSQAQVLGTQYF.

V and J are TRBV10-3 and TRBJ1-1; tentatively, D is TRBD1 (5 bases). This CDR3 region has 16 residues. The V end was cut by 3 bases, the J end by 11 bases, with 25 bases between. The germline CDR1 and CDR2 sequences are ENHRY and SYGVKD. CDR3 sequence (DNA): TGTGCCATCAGTGACCCGGCCAGGGCGGTATCCGGTTCTGCTTTCTTT. Protein product: CAISDPARAVSGSAFF.

This clonotype was seen a few times. The chain is built from TRBV7-2 and TRBJ1-2; 8 nucleotides line up with TRBD1. Losses at the gene ends were 5 bases for V and 5 bases for J; bases not matched to a gene: 4. Germline CDR1 is SGHTA and CDR2 is FQGNSA. The CDR3 runs to 13 residues. The CDR3 reads CASSADREYGYTF. In nucleotides, the CDR3 is TGTGCCAGCAGCGCGGACAGGGAGTATGGCTACACCTTC.

The chain joins TRBV12-3 or TRBV12-4 to TRBJ1-1; no reliable D call. This CDR3 comprises 13 residues. V shed 3 bases and J shed 4 bases, with 9 bases lying between them. The DNA for the CDR3 is TGTGCCAGCAGTTTTATGGGCGGCACTGAAGCTTTCTTT. Translated, it gives CASSFMGGTEAFF.

This clonotype has more than one count but fewer than ten. J is TRBJ2-1 and V is TRBV6-6; D is perhaps TRBD1 or TRBD2 (5 bases each). There are 14 residues in the CDR3. V was clipped by 5 bases and J by 3 bases, with 11 bases between them. Germline lookup yields CDR1 MNHNY and CDR2 SVGAGI (reference sequence). The CDR3 protein is CASSVWGSYNEQFF. In DNA form, the CDR3 reads TGTGCCAGCAGTGTATGGGGGAGCTACAATGAGCAGTTCTTC.

V and J are TRBV7-9 and TRBJ2-2, with no clear D. The CDR3 is made up of 12 amino acids. Germline CDR1 reads SEHNR; CDR2 reads FQNEAQ (reference sequence). Trimming shortened V by 2 bases and J by 9 bases, and 7 bases separated the two germline ends. DNA for the CDR3: TGTGCCAGCAGCTTATCACGGTGGGAGCTGTTTTTT. It yields the protein CASSLSRWELFF.

V is TRBV30 and J is TRBJ1-1; D is perhaps TRBD1 (6 bases). The germline V gene has CDR1 GTSNPN and CDR2 SVGIG (reference sequence). Trimming shortened V by 3 bases and J by 2 bases, and 16 bases separated the two germline ends. The CDR3 is 15 amino acids. In DNA form, the CDR3 reads TGTGCCTGGAGCGAGGGGGTGGTGGCCAACACTGAAGCTTTCTTT. Translation gives CAWSEGVVANTEAFF.

This chain joins TRBV9 and TRBJ1-4; weak D call: TRBD1 (5 bases). Trimming pared 4 bases from V and 5 bases from J, leaving 18 bases between. The CDR3 has 16 amino acids. In germline, CDR1 is SGDLS, CDR2 YYNGEE. The CDR3 region has the DNA TGTGCCAGCAGCCCAGCGTCGACAGCGGAAAATGAAAAACTGTTTTTT. It specifies CASSPASTAENEKLFF.

This clonotype occurred a few times. The gene calls are TRBV14 and TRBJ2-3, with a weak D call TRBD1 (6 bases). The CDR3 contains 16 residues. Per germline, CDR1 SGHDN and CDR2 FVKESK. Trimming took off 5 bases at V and 0 bases at J, with 15 bases between the two ends. CDR3 sequence (DNA): TGTGCCAGCAGCTACCGAGGGGGTCCTAGCACAGATACGCAGTATTTT. Its protein product is CASSYRGGPSTDTQYF.

The rearrangement uses TRBV7-9 and TRBJ2-5, with 10 bases that match TRBD2. This CDR3 contains 16 residues. CDR1 is SEHNR, CDR2 FQNEAQ, per germline (reference sequence). The J segment lost 4 bases and the V segment lost 5 bases, leaving 10 bases of the junction unmatched. The CDR3 DNA reads TGTGCCAGCAGCCCAGCGGGAGGGCCTAATTTAGAGACCCAGTACTTC. Its translation is CASSPAGGPNLETQYF. The full variable domain, rest sourced from reference TRBV7-9 and TRBJ2-5, is DTGVSQNPRHKITKRGQNVTFRCDPISEHNRLYWYRQTLGQGPEFLTYFQNEAQLEKSRLLSDRFSAERPKGSFSTLEIQRTEQGDSAMYLCASSPAGGPNLETQYFGPGTRLLVL.

This chain uses TRBV15 with TRBJ2-7, with D unresolved. Germline-derived CDR1 and CDR2 are LNHNV and YYDKDF (reference sequence). CDR3 length equals 16 residues. Trimming cost V 0 bases and J 4 bases, with 16 bases left between them. CDR3 nucleotide sequence: TGTGCCACCAGCAGAGATTACACCCCTTATGGATACGAGCAGTACTTC. This encodes CATSRDYTPYGYEQYF.

In the case of this clonotype: A much larger clonotype is one base distant, so this may be a read error. The chain recombines TRBV7-9 with TRBJ2-3, with 8 bases matching TRBD2. The trim removed 3 bases at V and 6 bases at J, leaving 11 bases unmatched. The germline gives CDR1 SEHNR, CDR2 FQNEAQ (reference sequence). The CDR3 loop spans 16 amino acids. This CDR3 reads CASSLRTGGRSDTQYF. CDR3 coding DNA: TGTGCCAGCAGCTTGAGGACTGGCGGGAGGAGTGATACGCAGTATTTT.

The chain combines TRBV20-1 with TRBJ2-5, with D uncertain. Germline CDR1 DFQATT, CDR2 SNEGSKA (reference sequence). V lost 2 bases to trimming and J lost 5 bases, with 15 bases between them. CDR3 length: 14 residues. CDR3 DNA: TGCAGTGCTAGACTTCCCCACTCCGTGGAGACCCAGTACTTC. Translated, it gives CSARLPHSVETQYF.

V gene TRBV10-3 combines with J gene TRBJ2-5; 11 nucleotides match TRBD2. The CDR3 is 18 amino acids. The V segment lost 5 bases and the J segment 5 bases; nucleotides outside the gene matches: 16. Germline V CDR1 and CDR2: ENHRY, SYGVKD. The CDR3 sequence: CAISSPDSSGGPGETQYF. DNA of the CDR3: TGTGCCATCAGTTCCCCGGATTCTAGCGGGGGGCCGGGGGAGACCCAGTACTTC.

V and J are TRBV9 and TRBJ2-7; D might be TRBD1 (6 bases). CDR3 length: 17 residues. CDR1 is SGDLS, CDR2 YYNGEE, per germline. V gave up 5 bases and J gave up 7 bases, with 28 bases separating them. The CDR3 DNA sequence: TGTGCCAGCAGTCAAGATAGGGGGTTTAGCTCCTACAATGAGCAGTACTTC. Translation: CASSQDRGFSSYNEQYF.

This sequence joins TRBV12-3 or TRBV12-4 and TRBJ2-1; D uncertain. The CDR3 is 16 residues long. Trimming pared 2 bases from V and 1 base from J, leaving 12 bases between. CDR3: CASSLFFAESYNEQFF. DNA for the CDR3: TGTGCCAGCAGTTTATTTTTTGCGGAGTCCTACAATGAGCAGTTCTTC.

This clonotype was counted only a few times. The chain is built from TRBV3-1 and TRBJ2-1; no firm D call. CDR1 is LGHDT, CDR2 YNNKEL, per germline (reference sequence). This CDR3 is 14 amino acids long. Trimming stripped 4 bases from V and 4 bases from J, with 11 bases between. CDR3 sequence: CASSRSTAYNEQFF. CDR3 nucleotides: TGTGCCAGCAGCCGATCGACTGCTTACAATGAGCAGTTCTTC.